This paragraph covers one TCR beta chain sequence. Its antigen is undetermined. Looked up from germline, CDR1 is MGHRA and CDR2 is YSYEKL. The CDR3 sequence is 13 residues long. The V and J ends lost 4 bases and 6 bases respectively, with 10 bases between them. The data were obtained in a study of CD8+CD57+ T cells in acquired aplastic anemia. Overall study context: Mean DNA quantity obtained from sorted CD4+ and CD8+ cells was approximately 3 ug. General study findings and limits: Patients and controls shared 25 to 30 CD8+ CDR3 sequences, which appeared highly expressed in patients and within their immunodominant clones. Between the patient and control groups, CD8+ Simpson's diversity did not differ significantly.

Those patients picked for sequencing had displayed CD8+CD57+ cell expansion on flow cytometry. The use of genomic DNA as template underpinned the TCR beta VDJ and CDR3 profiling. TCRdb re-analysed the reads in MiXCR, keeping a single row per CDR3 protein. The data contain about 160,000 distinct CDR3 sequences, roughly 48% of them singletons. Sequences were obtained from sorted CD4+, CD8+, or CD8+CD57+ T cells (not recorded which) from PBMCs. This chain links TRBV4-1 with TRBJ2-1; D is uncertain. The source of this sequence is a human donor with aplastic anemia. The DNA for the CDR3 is TGCGCCAGCAGCCCCATTGGGGTCAATGAGCAGTTCTTC. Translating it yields CASSPIGVNEQFF.